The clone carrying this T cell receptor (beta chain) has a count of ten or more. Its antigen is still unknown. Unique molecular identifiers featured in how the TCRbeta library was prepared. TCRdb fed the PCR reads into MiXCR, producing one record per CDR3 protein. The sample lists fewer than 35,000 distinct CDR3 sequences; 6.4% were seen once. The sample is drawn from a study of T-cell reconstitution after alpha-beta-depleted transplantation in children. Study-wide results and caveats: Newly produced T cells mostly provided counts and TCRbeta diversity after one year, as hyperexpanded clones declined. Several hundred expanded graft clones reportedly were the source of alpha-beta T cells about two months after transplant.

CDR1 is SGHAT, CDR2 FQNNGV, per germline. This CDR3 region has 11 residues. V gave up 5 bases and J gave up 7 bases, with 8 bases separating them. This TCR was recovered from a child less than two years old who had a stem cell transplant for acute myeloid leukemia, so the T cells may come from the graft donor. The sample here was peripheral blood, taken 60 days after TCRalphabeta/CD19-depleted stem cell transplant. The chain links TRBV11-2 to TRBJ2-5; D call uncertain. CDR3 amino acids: CASSPEGTQYF. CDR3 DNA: TGTGCCAGCAGCCCAGAAGGGACCCAGTACTTC.